The clone carrying this T cell receptor (beta chain) was seen many times. Its target is unknown. RNA served as the template for amplifying TCR beta CDR3 regions. The first-round RT-PCR employed HTBI primers together with the Qiagen OneStep RT-PCR kit. A multiplex PCR was then performed as the second round. TCRdb re-called the multiplex PCR reads with MiXCR, one entry per CDR3 protein. The sample records about 620,000 distinct CDR3 sequences, about 24% being singletons. The data derive from a study of Graves' ophthalmopathy and Graves' hyperthyroidism. Study-level findings and limits: The authors also found most expanded thyroid clonotypes above 0.001 frequency in blood.

The V gene's germline CDR1 is SNHLY and CDR2 FYNNEI. The V end was cut by 3 bases, the J end by 0 bases, with 8 bases between. This CDR3 has 14 amino acids. The rearrangement links TRBV2 to TRBJ1-1; D remains unclear. Material for sequencing was peripheral blood. The clonotype originates from a woman aged 18-35 years with stable Graves' hyperthyroidism. Some clones in this sample may be carry-over from other donors' samples. The CDR3 coding sequence is TGTGCCAGCAGTGATCCGATCATGAACACTGAAGCTTTCTTT. Amino acid sequence: CASSDPIMNTEAFF. Variable domain in full (rest from reference TRBV2 and TRBJ1-1): EPEVTQTPSHQVTQMGQEVILRCVPISNHLYFYWYRQILGQKVEFLVSFYNNEISEKSEIFDDQFSVERPDGSNFTLKIRSTKLEDSAMYFCASSDPIMNTEAFFGQGTRLTVV.